This T cell receptor (beta chain) was documented in a study of blood T cells in healthy people across ages. Isolation of PBMCs gave at least 7 million cells per sample. Study outcomes and limitations: A roughly linear age-dependent decrease characterized TCR beta diversity per million T cells. The unsorted PBMCs prevented any conclusive comparison of naive versus antigen-experienced cells.

Worth noting for this clonotype: Its specificity is not known.

Germline loops: CDR1 MNHEY, CDR2 SMNVEV (reference sequence). This CDR3 contains 15 residues. V shed 5 bases, J shed 2 bases, and the junction held 6 bases outside the gene matches. A J-beta primer mix and a sample-barcoded 5' primer were used in a second PCR of roughly 6 to 11 cycles. Every molecule of cDNA carried a tag from a template-switch adaptor with 12 random nucleotides. MiXCR, applied by TCRdb to the 5' RACE reads, yields one record per CDR3 protein. The sample consists of 950,000 to 1,200,000 distinct CDR3 sequences, 30% to 40% of them appearing once. The rearrangement links TRBV27 to TRBJ2-1, with TRBD1 matching 7 bases. The source is a man younger than 35 in good health. The sample consisted of blood. The CDR3 sequence: CASSQDRIPYNEQFF. In DNA, the CDR3 is TGTGCCAGCAGTCAGGACAGGATCCCCTACAATGAGCAGTTCTTC.